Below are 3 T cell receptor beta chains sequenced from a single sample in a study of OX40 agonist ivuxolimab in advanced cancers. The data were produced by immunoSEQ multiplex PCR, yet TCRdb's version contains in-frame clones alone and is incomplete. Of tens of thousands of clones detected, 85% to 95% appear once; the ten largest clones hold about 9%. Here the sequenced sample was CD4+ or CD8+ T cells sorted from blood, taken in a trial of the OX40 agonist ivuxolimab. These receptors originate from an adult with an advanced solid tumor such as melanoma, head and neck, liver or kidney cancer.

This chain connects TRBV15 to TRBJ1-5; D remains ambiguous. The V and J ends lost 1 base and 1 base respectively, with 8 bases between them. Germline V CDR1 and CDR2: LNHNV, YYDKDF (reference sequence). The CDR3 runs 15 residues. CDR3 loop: CATSRVADSNQPQHF. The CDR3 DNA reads TGTGCCACCAGCAGAGTTGCGGACAGCAATCAGCCCCAGCATTTT.

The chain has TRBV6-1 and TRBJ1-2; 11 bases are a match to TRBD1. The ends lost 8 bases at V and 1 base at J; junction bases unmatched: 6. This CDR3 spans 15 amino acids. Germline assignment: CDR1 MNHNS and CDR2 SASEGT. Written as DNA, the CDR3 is TGTGCCAGCGGACAGGGGGCCGTATTTAACTATGGCTACACCTTC. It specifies CASGQGAVFNYGYTF.

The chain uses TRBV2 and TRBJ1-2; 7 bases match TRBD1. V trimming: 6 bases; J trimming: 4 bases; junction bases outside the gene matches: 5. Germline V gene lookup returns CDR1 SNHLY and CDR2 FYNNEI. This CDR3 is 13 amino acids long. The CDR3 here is CASRATGVYGYTF. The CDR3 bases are TGTGCCAGCAGGGCCACAGGGGTCTATGGCTACACCTTC.